One T cell receptor beta chain is described in this entry. This clonotype came up a few times. It lacks a known antigen. One base away there is no much larger clone; base qualities are not given. This entry comes from a study of human T cells and chemical hapten exposure (dated by TCRdb to 2020 to 2022). Some background on the complete study: For sensitization, 2% DPC in acetone was applied to a roughly 2 cm by roughly 2 cm area of upper inner arm skin. Libraries were pooled for sequencing, and variation in per-sample TCR yields was attributed mainly to small differences in library volumes within the pool. Throughout the roughly 25-week study period, patients were also given weekly therapeutic DPC doses on the scalp. In alopecia patients, the study followed how the peripheral blood TCR repertoire changed in vivo over primary and secondary sensitization to diphenylcyclopropenone (DPC), a hapten. Patch testing was performed on the upper back with Finn chambers containing 0.01% DPC, and the patch tests were scored after 6 days according to International Contact Dermatitis Research Group standards. Most of the patients in the cohort were female, and the cohort covered alopecia areata with under or over 50% scalp involvement, alopecia totalis and alopecia universalis. Blood samples were taken from patients before sensitization (week 0) and then at 2, 6 and about 24 weeks after DPC sensitization. Blood for TCR sequencing was provided by twenty-nine alopecia patients at one to four time points (pre-sensitization, 2, 6 and 24 weeks).

Findings and caveats that apply to the study as a whole: Patch test score correlated positively with the number of PT1 expanded TCRs, reaching significance at thresholds 8, 16 and 32 but not at 4. All patients had alopecia, a presumed autoimmune disease, so their immune response might differ from that of healthy individuals. Compared with pre-sensitization or healthy control sets, expanded TCRs formed significantly more large CDR3 similarity clusters, which is consistent with antigen-driven responses. After repeated subsampling, the strength of the expansion versus patch-test correlation and the threshold at which it became significant changed. DPC sensitization did not change how many TCRs were above 1 in 1000 frequency, and no evidence was found of alterations in global repertoire structure.

The library was obtained by RACE. TCRdb lists the instrument as NextSeq 500. During library preparation, unique molecular identifiers were attached to individual cDNA molecules so that TCRs could be counted quantitatively and reproducibly. Both TCR alpha and TCR beta chains were sequenced from each blood RNA sample. Concerning the study's data processing: Samples had a median of roughly 100,000 TCRs, with a range from roughly 23,224 to 750,000. The Decombinator software suite was used to annotate V, J and CDR3 in the TCR reads. For PS versus PT1 abundance plots, all samples were subsampled to the same number of TCRs (28,000). Expanded TCRs were defined as absent before sensitization and observed at least eight times at the 2-week time point. TCRdb reran the public reads through fastp at Q25 and MiXCR, keeping productive beta chains. Under each unique CDR3 protein, matching rows form one entry showing the most common genes and DNA. V and J calls and clone size were set by TCRdb, not the authors. The table for this sample lists some 77,000 distinct CDR3 sequences; about 9.4% of them were counted only once. In total, the top ten clones hold around 1.3% of the sample.

Trimming takes 3 bases from V and 1 base from J, and the germline ends sit 12 bases apart. As encoded in the germline V gene, CDR1 is KGHSH while CDR2 is LQKENI. From the cysteine through the phenylalanine, the CDR3 covers 15 amino acids. Of the read, only the CDR3 DNA is kept; its 45 bases are in frame from base 1. Interpreted using the paper, the time point label stands for: patch test 1, 2 weeks after DPC sensitization. Interpreted using the paper, the treatment or condition label stands for: therapeutic diphenylcyclopropenone sensitization with weekly scalp DPC. At every patch-test visit, the blood draw took place before the patch test was put on. To be eligible, patients had to be aged 18 to 70, diagnosed with alopecia and judged suitable for DPC therapy, while pregnant patients were excluded. Total RNA was isolated from unfractionated whole blood collected in Tempus Blood RNA tubes.

The sequence was collected from a woman aged 45-59 years with alopecia areata. Some clones in this sample may be carry-over from other donors' samples. Recombination linked TRBV18 to TRBJ2-5; the D gene cannot be named for sure. The sequencing used whole blood, collected in connection with sensitization to the hapten diphenylcyclopropenone (DPC). The CDR3 region has the sequence CASSPVLGFQETQYF. The DNA sequence is as follows: TGTGCCAGCTCACCTGTGCTCGGATTCCAAGAGACCCAGTACTTC.